This TCR beta chain was captured by sequencing in a study of shared clonotypes between healthy human individuals (dated by TCRdb to 2020 to 2021). About the investigation overall: A couple of women and a few men aged 18 to 49 years were included in the cohort. For each donor, three plates each were used for CD4 naive and CD4 memory, two plates were used for CD8 naive, and one plate was used for CD8 memory. Blood TCR repertoires of about five healthy adults were deeply sequenced to estimate repertoire size and the extent of clonotype sharing between individuals. To increase sequencing depth and limit assay-specific biases, different laboratories used diverse techniques to prepare libraries and sequence TCR repertoires. Leukapheresis yielded between about 0.9 and 9.5 billion PBMCs per donor.

The donors were healthy, HIV-negative adults who had no recently reported acute infections or vaccinations. Only Caucasian adults living in Nashville, Tennessee, USA were represented among the donors. CD4+ T cells were enriched by magnetic negative selection; naive cells were then positively selected on CD45RA, and the negative fraction formed the memory subset. Blood was collected by leukapheresis, and PBMCs were isolated by Ficoll-Histopaque density gradient centrifugation and then cryopreserved in liquid nitrogen vapor phase. Analytical flow cytometry was used to check the purity and quantity of every magnetically sorted T cell population. Each sorted fraction had its genomic DNA isolated and then quantified by UV absorbance on a Nanodrop 2000c. Overall study outcomes, separate from this receptor: Incomplete sequencing was indicated by rarefaction of sorted-subset datasets, despite the large sequencing depth. Compared with non-shared clonotypes, clonotypes shared by all four sorted-subset donors had higher generation probabilities. Pairwise subsampling indicated that sequencing depth was expected to affect the degree of clonotype sharing among donors. Naive subsets generally had larger estimated clonotype richness than memory subsets. Only blood was sampled, and tissue TCR repertoires likely differ from those in blood. Because the study included a small number of donors, the genetic and exposure-history diversity represented was limited. When a handful of donors were compared, the shared fraction of clonotypes was 5% to 6.5% for naive CD4, 3.5% to 4% for naive CD8, roughly 2.5% for memory CD4, and around 0.4% for memory CD8.

Using the deep immunoSEQ assay, TCR CDR3 regions were amplified from genomic DNA by multiplex PCR. For each cell subset, the extracted genomic DNA was distributed evenly across all wells of several immunoSEQ 96-well plates, and each plate served as one replicate. Each replicate PCR for sorted subsets received approximately 200 ng genomic DNA, equal to about 29,000 T cell genomes. The purified libraries were quantified using a Qubit 3.0 fluorometer, sized with a Bioanalyzer 2100, and then quantified again using the KAPA Library Quantification kit. Every immunoSEQ 96-well plate was sequenced on a dedicated single-read 150-cycle Illumina NextSeq 550 flow cell. Per the authors' processing: The immunoSEQ output contained only junctional sequences without quality scores, so filtering could not match that applied to full-length reads. To assign V/J genes and CDR3, sequences were annotated using PyIR, a Python wrapper for IgBLAST v1.9, with IMGT germline references. Any read was removed if the V/J assignment was weak (E-value above 1e-6), the CDR3 was missing, or the read contained stop codons, out-of-frame junctions, or ambiguous translated residues. V3J clonotypes were defined by identical inferred V gene, J gene, and CDR3 amino acid sequence. To compute the percentage overlap between repertoires, the number of shared unique clonotypes was divided by the size of the smaller repertoire. Richness of each repertoire was evaluated using RTK rarefaction, the Chao1 estimator, and Recon v2.1 estimates of unobserved clonotypes. Generation probabilities were computed with OLGA for all TCRbeta clonotypes obtained by the gDNA method from four donors. TCRdb holds this immuneACCESS table with in-frame rearrangements only. Some clones are missing; in checked studies, unresolved V genes explain under half, and the rest has no known cause. The DNA was the basis for D and trimming; V, J and clone size are from that table. The sample table holds 2 million to 2.5 million clones, of which nearly 97% were seen once. Approximately 0.13% of the sample lies in the top ten.

V is trimmed back by 4 bases and J by 7 bases, and the junction contains 7 bases that no gene match accounts for. The CDR3, from cysteine to phenylalanine, totals 16 residues. The retained sequence is limited to the CDR3, 48 bases, with the frame set at the first base. From a lookup of the germline V gene, CDR1 and CDR2 are MNHNS and SASEGT. About this clone: Its antigen remains undetermined. Base qualities are not provided; no much larger clone lies one nucleotide away.

The sequence is built from TRBV6-1 and TRBJ1-4; TRBD1 aligns with 12 central bases. The sample comprised naive CD4+ T cells sorted from blood. The cell subset or site label of this sample denotes: CD45RA+ positively selected. The receptor was derived from a man aged 18 to 35 in good health. The sequenced DNA: TGTGCCAGCAGTGGGGGGACAGGGGGCGTTATTGAAAAACTGTTTTTT. Its coded protein is CASSGGTGGVIEKLFF.